These 17 T cell receptor beta chains were all obtained from the same sample, sequenced in a study of blood T cell repertoires in COVID-19. Generated by immunoSEQ multiplex PCR, the TCRdb table keeps only in-frame clones and is missing some. The sample lists more than 140,000 clones; around 90% were seen once. Sequenced: peripheral blood. The source is an older woman with acute or convalescent COVID-19.

V gene TRBV9 combines with J gene TRBJ2-1, with 8 bases fitting TRBD1. Germline lookup yields CDR1 SGDLS and CDR2 YYNGEE. The CDR3 is made up of 15 amino acids. With V trimmed by 1 base and J by 6 bases, 6 bases remained unmatched. This CDR3 is CASSVRQGSRNEQFF. In nucleotides, the CDR3 is TGTGCCAGCAGCGTAAGACAGGGGTCACGCAATGAGCAGTTCTTC.

V usage is TRBV5-5 and J usage is TRBJ2-7; 7 bases match TRBD2. The germline CDR1 and CDR2 sequences are SGHKS and YYEKEE (reference sequence). V trimming: 5 bases; J trimming: 1 base; junction bases outside the gene matches: 9. The length of the CDR3 is 15 residues. CDR3 sequence reads: CASSPLSSGSYEQYF. DNA for the CDR3: TGTGCCAGCAGTCCCCTTTCTAGCGGATCCTACGAGCAGTACTTC.

The chain has TRBV9 and TRBJ1-2; no clear D. Germline CDR1 is SGDLS and CDR2 is YYNGEE. V was clipped by 4 bases and J by 8 bases, with 18 bases between them. The length of the CDR3 is 14 residues. The CDR3 sequence: CASSPLQTIMGYTF. As DNA, the CDR3 is TGTGCCAGCAGCCCCTTACAGACCATTATGGGCTACACCTTC.

The chain employs TRBV7-3 and TRBJ2-2; D might be TRBD2 (5 bases). CDR1 and CDR2 from the germline V gene are SGHTA and FQGTGA. The V end was cut by 4 bases, the J end by 6 bases, with 9 bases between. This CDR3 is 13 amino acids long. The CDR3 DNA reads TGTGCCAGCAGCTACAACGGGGCCGGGGAGCTGTTTTTT. This codes for CASSYNGAGELFF.

V and J are TRBV21-1 and TRBJ2-4; TRBD1, the table's D call, was not compared with the DNA. TRBV21-1 represents a pseudogene. The CDR3 spans 19 residues. In DNA form, the CDR3 reads TGTGCCAGCAGCAAAATGGACAGGGGGACCCAGATAGCCAAAAACATTCAGTACTTC. This codes for CASSKMDRGTQIAKNIQYF.

The chain has TRBV6-6 and TRBJ2-5; 9 nucleotides line up with TRBD2. The V gene end was trimmed by 7 bases and the J gene end by 3 bases; junction bases not matched to a gene: 12. The germline V gene has CDR1 MNHNY and CDR2 SVGAGI (reference sequence). There are 16 residues in the CDR3. CDR3 in amino acids: CASTRVRVAGEETQYF. The CDR3, as DNA: TGTGCCAGCACCAGAGTGCGCGTAGCGGGGGAAGAGACCCAGTACTTC.

The chain is built from TRBV28 and TRBJ2-1, with 14 bases identical to TRBD2. Per the germline V gene, CDR1 is MDHEN and CDR2 is SYDVKM. The CDR3 sequence is 23 residues long. J lost 0 bases, V lost 2 bases, and 18 bases had no gene match. The CDR3 region has the DNA TGTGCCAGCAGTTTACGGATGGGAAAGGGACTAGCGGGGGTCCCTAGCTCCTACAATGAGCAGTTCTTC. Translation: CASSLRMGKGLAGVPSSYNEQFF.

The chain is built from TRBV5-1 and TRBJ1-5, with 7 bases that match TRBD1. The germline V gene has CDR1 SGHRS and CDR2 YFSETQ. V gave up 4 bases and J gave up 2 bases; unmatched junction bases: 3. CDR3 length: 14 amino acids. The CDR3 here is CASSVGTGNQPQHF. The CDR3 DNA reads TGCGCCAGCAGCGTTGGGACAGGCAATCAGCCCCAGCATTTT.

The chain's CDR3 is CASSRDRFETQYF. Here the CDR3 DNA reads TGTGCCAGCAGTCGAGACAGGTTCGAGACCCAGTACTTC. The V gene is TRBV6-2 or TRBV6-3, the J gene TRBJ2-5, with D possibly TRBD1 on 6 matching bases. V lost 5 bases, J lost 5 bases, and 12 bases lay in between. There are 13 residues in the CDR3. Germline assignment: CDR1 MNHEY and CDR2 SVGEGT.

The V call is TRBV3-1 (or the pseudogene TRBV3-2), the J call TRBJ1-4; 10 positions agree with TRBD1. The CDR3 spans 16 residues. Germline V gives CDR1 LGHDT, CDR2 YNNKEL (reference sequence). V dropped 4 bases and J dropped 8; count of bases not matched to a gene: 10. The DNA of the CDR3 is TGTGCCAGCAGCCCCCTAATAGGACAGGGGGGGGAAAAACTGTTTTTT. As protein: CASSPLIGQGGEKLFF.

This chain links TRBV28 with TRBJ1-5, with 9 nucleotides matching TRBD1. Trimming at V came to 4 bases and at J to 5 bases, leaving 6 bases not matched to a gene. Germline-derived CDR1 and CDR2 are MDHEN and SYDVKM. This CDR3 is 15 amino acids long. The CDR3 sequence is CASSSGTGLDQPQHF. CDR3 sequence (DNA): TGTGCCAGCAGTTCCGGGACAGGGTTGGATCAGCCCCAGCATTTT. The full variable domain, rest sourced from reference TRBV28 and TRBJ1-5, is DVKVTQSSRYLVKRTGEKVFLECVQDMDHENMFWYRQDPGLGLRLIYFSYDVKMKEKGDIPEGYSVSREKKERFSLILESASTNQTSMYLCASSSGTGLDQPQHFGDGTRLSIL.

The rearrangement uses TRBV4-1 and TRBJ1-2, with D maybe TRBD1 (5 bases). This CDR3 contains 15 residues. Germline V gives CDR1 MGHRA, CDR2 YSYEKL. With 0 bases removed from V and 4 bases from J, the gap between germline ends came to 12 bases. Written as DNA, the CDR3 is TGCGCCAGCAGCCAAGATGGGGGGGTCGGCTATGGCTACACCTTC. Encoded protein: CASSQDGGVGYGYTF.

This clone was detected a few times. V gene TRBV5-1 combines with J gene TRBJ1-3, with 7 nucleotides matching TRBD1. Trimming at V came to 2 bases and at J to 5 bases, leaving 7 bases not matched to a gene. Per the germline V gene, CDR1 is SGHRS and CDR2 is YFSETQ. The CDR3 runs to 15 residues. CDR3 DNA: TGCGCCAGCAGCTTACAGGGGAACCTAAGAAACACCATATATTTT. Translation gives CASSLQGNLRNTIYF.

This clone appeared a single time. The chain links TRBV6-2 or TRBV6-3 to TRBJ1-6; D may be TRBD1 (5 bases). CDR3 length: 15 residues. CDR1 is MNHEY, CDR2 SVGEGT, per germline. Between the trimmed V and J ends, which lost 2 bases and 8 bases, there was a span of 13 bases. The CDR3 bases are TGTGCCAGCAGTTACCGGCAGGGTAGGGATTCACCCCTCCACTTT. Protein: CASSYRQGRDSPLHF.

The chain is built from TRBV9 and TRBJ1-6; 7 bases align to TRBD1. V dropped 3 bases and J dropped 9; count of bases not matched to a gene: 15. Germline assignment: CDR1 SGDLS and CDR2 YYNGEE. The CDR3 length is 17 residues. The CDR3 protein is CASSAAVGDSFGSPLHF. The CDR3 coding sequence is TGTGCCAGCAGCGCCGCCGTGGGGGACAGCTTTGGTTCACCCCTCCACTTT.

The CDR3: CASSNRRTGELEAFF. CDR3 nucleotides: TGTGCCAGTAGCAACCGACGGACAGGGGAGTTGGAAGCTTTCTTT. This chain joins TRBV19 and TRBJ1-1, with TRBD1 matching over 9 bases. Per germline, CDR1 LNHDA and CDR2 SQIVND (reference sequence). There are 15 residues in the CDR3. V shed 6 bases and J 8 bases; nucleotides not matched to a gene: 13.

The genes are TRBV19 and TRBJ1-1, with a possible D match to TRBD1 (6 bases). The CDR3 sequence is 15 residues long. In germline, CDR1 is LNHDA, CDR2 SQIVND (reference sequence). The V and J ends lost 7 bases and 4 bases respectively, with 19 bases between them. CDR3: CASTRPGEWGTEAFF. Written as DNA, the CDR3 is TGTGCCAGTACCAGGCCAGGGGAGTGGGGCACTGAAGCTTTCTTT.